One sample yielded the 14 T cell receptor beta chains listed below, sequenced in a study of blood T cell repertoires in COVID-19. Profiled with immunoSEQ multiplex PCR; TCRdb holds only in-frame clones, not every one. The sample has approximately 91,000 clones, about 76% seen once; the top ten hold approximately 9.2%. Input material: peripheral blood. These TCRs come from a woman over 75 with acute or convalescent COVID-19.

V is TRBV7-2 and J is TRBJ1-5; the match to TRBD1 covers 9 bases. V lost 2 bases, J lost 4 bases, and 9 bases stayed unmatched. This CDR3 comprises 17 residues. CDR1 and CDR2 (germline): SGHTA, FQGNSA. The CDR3 region is CASSLYGTGLTNQPQHF. The CDR3 coding sequence is TGTGCCAGCAGCTTATATGGGACAGGGCTCACAAATCAGCCCCAGCATTTT.

This clone was found a few times. The chain has TRBV19 and TRBJ2-1, with 7 bases fitting TRBD2. CDR3 length equals 16 residues. V lost 3 bases to trimming and J lost 4 bases; unmatched junction nucleotides: 9. Germline V gene sequence: CDR1 LNHDA, CDR2 SQIVND (reference sequence). The CDR3 DNA sequence: TGTGCCAGTAGTATCGGAGCTAGCGGATTTTACAATGAGCAGTTCTTC. Amino acid sequence: CASSIGASGFYNEQFF.

This clone was observed a handful of times. The CDR3 region is CAIGGNYEQYF. CDR3 nucleotides: TGTGCCATCGGGGGGAACTACGAGCAGTACTTC. This chain connects TRBV10-3 to TRBJ2-7; perhaps TRBD2 as D (6 bases). Trimming took 8 bases from V and 3 from J, leaving 8 bases between them. CDR3 size: 11 residues. Looked up from germline, CDR1 is ENHRY and CDR2 is SYGVKD.

This clone was seen a single time. This sequence joins TRBV7-2 and TRBJ2-3; 10 bases are shared with TRBD2. Germline CDR1 and CDR2: SGHTA and FQGNSA. The CDR3 loop spans 16 amino acids. V lost 5 bases to trimming and J lost 1 base; unmatched junction nucleotides: 6. For the CDR3, the DNA is TGTGCCAGCAGCGAGGGGACTAGCGCACGCACAGATACGCAGTATTTT. It translates to CASSEGTSARTDTQYF.

The rearrangement links TRBV5-4 to TRBJ2-5; 12 bases are a match to TRBD2. The trim removed 1 base at V and 4 bases at J, leaving 2 bases unmatched. The germline V gene has CDR1 SGHNT and CDR2 YYREEE (reference sequence). The CDR3 covers 15 residues. The CDR3 region has the DNA TGTGCCAGCAGCTTGTCACTAGCGGGGGGAGAGACCCAGTACTTC. Translated, it gives CASSLSLAGGETQYF.

The chain combines TRBV25-1 with TRBJ1-6; D is possibly TRBD1 (6 bases). Germline V lookup: CDR1 MGHDK, CDR2 SYGVNS. V was trimmed by 8 bases and J by 14 bases, leaving 19 bases between them. The CDR3 totals 13 residues. The CDR3 is CASARQAGWALHF. Here the CDR3 DNA reads TGTGCCAGCGCCAGACAGGCCGGGTGGGCCCTCCACTTT.

The J gene is TRBJ2-3, the V gene TRBV5-6, with TRBD1 as a possible D gene (7 bases). CDR3 size: 15 residues. The V and J ends lost 2 bases and 3 bases respectively, with 13 bases between them. CDR1 is SGHDT and CDR2 is YYEEEE in the germline V gene. The CDR3 DNA is TGTGCCAGCAGCTTTGTTGCAGGGGGGACAGATACGCAGTATTTT. Protein product: CASSFVAGGTDTQYF.

The chain has TRBV7-8 and TRBJ1-5; D ambiguous. This CDR3 contains 14 residues. V was clipped by 0 bases and J by 6 bases, with 9 bases between them. Germline CDR1 SGHVS, CDR2 FQNEAQ. CDR3 in amino acids: CASSLARSSQPQHF. The CDR3 DNA is TGTGCCAGCAGCTTAGCCAGGTCTTCTCAGCCCCAGCATTTT. The entire variable domain, with the rest obtained from reference TRBV7-8 and TRBJ1-5, is as follows: GAGVSQSPRYKVAKRGQDVALRCDPISGHVSLFWYQQALGQGPEFLTYFQNEAQLDKSGLPSDRFFAERPEGSVSTLKIQRTQQEDSAVYLCASSLARSSQPQHFGDGTRLSIL.

This clone has a handful of counts. J is TRBJ1-2 and V is TRBV18, with 7 bases lining up with TRBD1. Losses at the gene ends were 3 bases for V and 4 bases for J; bases not matched to a gene: 11. The germline gives CDR1 KGHSH, CDR2 LQKENI. This CDR3 region has 16 residues. The CDR3 nucleotides are TGTGCCAGCTCACCCCTAGGGGACAGTGCGGGCTATGGCTACACCTTC. It is translated as CASSPLGDSAGYGYTF.

V and J are TRBV29-1 and TRBJ1-4; D is ambiguous. CDR1 and CDR2 (germline): SQVTM, ANQGSEA. The V and J ends lost 1 base and 7 bases respectively, with 10 bases between them. The CDR3 runs to 13 residues. In nucleotides, the CDR3 is TGCAGCGTTGAAGCCGCCGGAGGTGAAAAACTGTTTTTT. Its translation: CSVEAAGGEKLFF.

This sequence joins TRBV7-9 and TRBJ2-3; 8 bases match TRBD2. The germline V gene has CDR1 SEHNR and CDR2 FQNEAQ (reference sequence). V was pared by 5 bases and J by 6 bases, with 13 bases of the junction left unmatched. The CDR3 spans 16 residues. CDR3: CASSRVSAGEADTQYF. CDR3 coding DNA: TGTGCCAGCAGCCGCGTCTCAGCGGGAGAGGCGGATACGCAGTATTTT.

The chain uses TRBV30 and TRBJ1-4, with a tentative D call TRBD1 (6 bases). CDR1 GTSNPN and CDR2 SVGIG come from the germline V gene (reference sequence). CDR3 length: 15 residues. Trimming shortened V by 3 bases and J by 0 bases, and 11 bases separated the two germline ends. In nucleotides, the CDR3 is TGTGCCTGGAGGGGGGCAGTTGCAACTAATGAAAAACTGTTTTTT. This gives the protein CAWRGAVATNEKLFF.

The chain combines TRBV4-2 with TRBJ1-4; a possible D gene is TRBD1 (5 bases). The CDR3 spans 19 residues. V was shortened by 4 bases and J by 0 bases, with 21 bases between the two germline ends. Germline values: CDR1 LGHNA, CDR2 YNFKEQ. The CDR3 DNA reads as TGTGCCAGCAGCCCTATAAGCCTTTCTGTAGGGGCAACTAATGAAAAACTGTTTTTT. Encoded protein: CASSPISLSVGATNEKLFF.

The chain joins TRBV7-3 to TRBJ2-1; D not certain. V shed 2 bases and J shed 10 bases, with 12 bases lying between them. This CDR3 comprises 13 residues. Germline CDR1 SGHTA, CDR2 FQGTGA. CDR3 sequence (DNA): TGTGCCAGCAGCTTAGTGGGTTTGGGCGAGCAGTTCTTC. Translating gives CASSLVGLGEQFF.